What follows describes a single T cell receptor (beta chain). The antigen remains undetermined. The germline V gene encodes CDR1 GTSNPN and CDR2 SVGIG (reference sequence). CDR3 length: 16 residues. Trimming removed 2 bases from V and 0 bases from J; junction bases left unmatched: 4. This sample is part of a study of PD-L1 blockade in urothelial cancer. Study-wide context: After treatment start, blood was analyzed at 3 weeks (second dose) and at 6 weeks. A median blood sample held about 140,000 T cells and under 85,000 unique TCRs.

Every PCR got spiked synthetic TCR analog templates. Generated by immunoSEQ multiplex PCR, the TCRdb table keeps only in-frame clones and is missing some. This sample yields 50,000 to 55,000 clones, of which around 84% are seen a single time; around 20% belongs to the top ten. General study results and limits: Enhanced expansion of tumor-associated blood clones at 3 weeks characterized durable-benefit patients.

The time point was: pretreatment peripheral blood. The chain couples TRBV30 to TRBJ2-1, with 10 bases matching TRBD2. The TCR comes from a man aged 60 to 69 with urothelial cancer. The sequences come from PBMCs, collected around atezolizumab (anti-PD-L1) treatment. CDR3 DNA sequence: TGTGCCTGGAGTTCCTCTAGCGGGAGCTCCTACAATGAGCAGTTCTTC. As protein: CAWSSSSGSSYNEQFF.